This TCR beta chain came from a study of blood T cell repertoires in COVID-19. The wider study: Sources were T cells, B-cell-depleted T cells, or PBMCs; the material itself was cDNA or gDNA.

Germline V gene lookup returns CDR1 MNHEY and CDR2 SVGAGI. The junction had 13 bases not matched to a gene; V was cut back by 2 bases and J by 9 bases. The CDR3 totals 16 residues. In the authors' workflow: Amplification with reference gene primers provided the estimates of nucleated cell counts. Repertoires were generated with immunoSEQ multiplex PCR, while TCRdb's copy carries only in-frame clones and drops some. V and J calls and clone size are copied from that table; D and trimming were computed from the DNA. The sample consists of 9,000 to 13,000 clones, less than 90% of them appearing once. This clonotype originated in a human donor in a cohort sampled during active COVID-19. The sequenced sample consisted of peripheral blood. This rearrangement joins TRBV6-5 to TRBJ2-1, with 7 nucleotides matching TRBD2. CDR3 nucleotides: TGTGCCAGCAGTTACGCGGGGGAGCGGGACCTCGTTGAGCAGTTCTTC. This encodes CASSYAGERDLVEQFF.